This T cell receptor (beta chain) was obtained from a study of T cell responses to AZD1222 COVID-19 vaccine. Overall study findings and caveats: Donor demographics were predominantly white British with a female majority; clonal diversity may be underestimated. Spike regions recognized by vaccine-associated CD4 TCRs spanned the protein, led by 160-218 and 743-854. Increased Spike-specific TCR breadth and depth were observed after two AZD1222 doses.

This table comes from immunoSEQ multiplex PCR, and its TCRdb copy is limited to in-frame clones, with some not included. The profile shows about 110,000 clones, 86% of them singletons. A note on this clone: Its matching antigen is unknown.

The material was peripheral blood, obtained on day 0 of AZD1222 vaccination. The origin of this receptor is an adult in good health.

CDR3 protein: CASSLTPGAEPQHF. CDR3 nucleotide sequence: TGTGCCAGCTCACTCACCCCAGGGGCAGAGCCCCAGCATTTT. The chain joins TRBV18 to TRBJ1-5; D possibly corresponds to TRBD1 (6 bases). The length of the CDR3 is 14 residues. Germline CDR1 KGHSH, CDR2 LQKENI. V was cut by 4 bases and J by 8 bases, with 15 bases left in between. Full variable domain (rest looked up from reference TRBV18 and TRBJ1-5): NAGVMQNPRHLVRRRGQEARLRCSPMKGHSHVYWYRQLPEEGLKFMVYLQKENIIDESGMPKERFSAEFPKEGPSILRIQQVVRGDSAAYFCASSLTPGAEPQHFGDGTRLSIL.